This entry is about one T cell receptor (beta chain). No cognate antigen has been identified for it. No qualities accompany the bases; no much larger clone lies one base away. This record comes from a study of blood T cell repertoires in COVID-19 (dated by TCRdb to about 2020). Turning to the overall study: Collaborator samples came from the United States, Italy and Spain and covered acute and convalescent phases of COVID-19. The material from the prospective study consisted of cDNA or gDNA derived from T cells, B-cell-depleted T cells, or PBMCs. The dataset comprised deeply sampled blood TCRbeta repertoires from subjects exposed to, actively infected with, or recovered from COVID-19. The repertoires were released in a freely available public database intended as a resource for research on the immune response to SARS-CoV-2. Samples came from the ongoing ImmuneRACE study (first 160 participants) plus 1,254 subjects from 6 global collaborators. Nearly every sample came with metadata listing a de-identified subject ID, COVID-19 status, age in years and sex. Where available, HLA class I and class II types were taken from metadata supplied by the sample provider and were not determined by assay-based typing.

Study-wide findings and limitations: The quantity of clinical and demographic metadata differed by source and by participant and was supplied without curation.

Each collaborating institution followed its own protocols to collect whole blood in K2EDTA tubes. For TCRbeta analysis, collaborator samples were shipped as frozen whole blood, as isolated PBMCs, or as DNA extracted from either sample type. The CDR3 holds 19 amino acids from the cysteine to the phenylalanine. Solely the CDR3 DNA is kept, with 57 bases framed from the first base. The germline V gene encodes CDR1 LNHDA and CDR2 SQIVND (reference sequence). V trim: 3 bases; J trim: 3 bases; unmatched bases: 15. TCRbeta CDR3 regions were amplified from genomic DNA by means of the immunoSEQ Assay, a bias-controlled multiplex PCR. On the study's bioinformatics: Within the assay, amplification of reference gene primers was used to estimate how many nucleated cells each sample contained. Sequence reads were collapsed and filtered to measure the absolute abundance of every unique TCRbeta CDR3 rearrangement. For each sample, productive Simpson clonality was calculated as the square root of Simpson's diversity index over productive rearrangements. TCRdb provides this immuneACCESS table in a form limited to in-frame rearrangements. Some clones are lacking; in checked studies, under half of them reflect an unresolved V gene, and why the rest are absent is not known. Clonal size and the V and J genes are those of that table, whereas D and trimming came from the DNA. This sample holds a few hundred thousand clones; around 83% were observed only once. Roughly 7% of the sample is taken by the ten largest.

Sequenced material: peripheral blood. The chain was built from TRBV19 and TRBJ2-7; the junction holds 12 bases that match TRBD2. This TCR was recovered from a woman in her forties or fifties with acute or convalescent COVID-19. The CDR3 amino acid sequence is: CASSIRAAIRTSGNYEQYF. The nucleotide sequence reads TGTGCCAGTAGTATTCGGGCAGCTATCCGGACTAGCGGGAACTACGAGCAGTACTTC. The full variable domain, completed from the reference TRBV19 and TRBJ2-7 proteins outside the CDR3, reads DGGITQSPKYLFRKEGQNVTLSCEQNLNHDAMYWYRQDPGQGLRLIYYSQIVNDFQKGDIAEGYSVSREKKESFPLTVTSAQKNPTAFYLCASSIRAAIRTSGNYEQYFGPGTRLTVT.